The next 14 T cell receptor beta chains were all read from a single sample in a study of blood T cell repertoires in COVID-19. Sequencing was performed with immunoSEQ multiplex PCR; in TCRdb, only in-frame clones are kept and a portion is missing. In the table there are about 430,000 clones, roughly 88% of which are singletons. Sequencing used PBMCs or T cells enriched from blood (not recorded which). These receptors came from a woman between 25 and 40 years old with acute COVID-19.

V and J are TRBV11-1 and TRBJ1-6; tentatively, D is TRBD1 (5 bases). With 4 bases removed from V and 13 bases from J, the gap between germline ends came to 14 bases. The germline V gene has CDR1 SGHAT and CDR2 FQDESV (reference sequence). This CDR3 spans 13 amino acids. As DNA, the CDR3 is TGTGCCAGCAGCTCGTCACAGGAGTTGCCCCTCCACTTT. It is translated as CASSSSQELPLHF.

This chain's CDR3 is CATRDREAGGNTIYF. In DNA form, the CDR3 reads TGTGCCACTAGGGACAGGGAAGCAGGTGGAAACACCATATATTTT. The chain employs TRBV6-5 and TRBJ1-3; 9 bases fit TRBD1. V gave up 10 bases and J gave up 3 bases; unmatched junction bases: 10. Germline CDR1 MNHEY, CDR2 SVGAGI. The CDR3 length is 15 residues.

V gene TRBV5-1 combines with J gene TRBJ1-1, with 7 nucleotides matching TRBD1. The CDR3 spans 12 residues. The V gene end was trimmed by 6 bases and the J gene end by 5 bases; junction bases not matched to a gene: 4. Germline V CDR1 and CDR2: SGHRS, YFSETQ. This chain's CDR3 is CASTEQGTEAFF. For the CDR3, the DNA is TGCGCCAGCACAGAACAGGGGACTGAAGCTTTCTTT.

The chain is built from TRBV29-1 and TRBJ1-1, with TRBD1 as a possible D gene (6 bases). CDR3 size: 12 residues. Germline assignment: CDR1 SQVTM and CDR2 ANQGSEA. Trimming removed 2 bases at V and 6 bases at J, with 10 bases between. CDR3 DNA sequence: TGCAGCGTTGAAACAGGGAGCCCTGAAGCTTTCTTT. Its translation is CSVETGSPEAFF.

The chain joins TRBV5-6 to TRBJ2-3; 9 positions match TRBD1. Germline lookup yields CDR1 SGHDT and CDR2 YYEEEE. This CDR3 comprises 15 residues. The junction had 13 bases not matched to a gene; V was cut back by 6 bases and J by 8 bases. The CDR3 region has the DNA TGTGCCAGCACTCTACCGGGACAGGGACCTCGTACGCAGTATTTT. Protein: CASTLPGQGPRTQYF.

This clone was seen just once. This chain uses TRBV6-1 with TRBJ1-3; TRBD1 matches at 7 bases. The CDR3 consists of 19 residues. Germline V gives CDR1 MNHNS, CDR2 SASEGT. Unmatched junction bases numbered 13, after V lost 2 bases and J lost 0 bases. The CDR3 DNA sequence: TGTGCCAGCAGTGAAAAGGGGGCGAACAGGTGGAGCTCTGGAAACACCATATATTTT. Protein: CASSEKGANRWSSGNTIYF.

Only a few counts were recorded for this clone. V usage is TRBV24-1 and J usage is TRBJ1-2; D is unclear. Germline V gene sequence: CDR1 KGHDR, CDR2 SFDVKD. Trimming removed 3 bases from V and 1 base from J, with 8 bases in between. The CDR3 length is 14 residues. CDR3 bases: TGTGCCACCAGTGATGCGATATTTAACTATGGCTACACCTTC. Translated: CATSDAIFNYGYTF.

CDR3 nucleotides: TGTGCCAGCAGTTTTAGTCTAAAGAATGGCTACACCTTC. Translated: CASSFSLKNGYTF. The genes are TRBV12-3 or TRBV12-4 and TRBJ1-2; D ambiguous. The CDR3 covers 13 residues. V lost 3 bases to trimming and J lost 6 bases, with 11 bases between them.

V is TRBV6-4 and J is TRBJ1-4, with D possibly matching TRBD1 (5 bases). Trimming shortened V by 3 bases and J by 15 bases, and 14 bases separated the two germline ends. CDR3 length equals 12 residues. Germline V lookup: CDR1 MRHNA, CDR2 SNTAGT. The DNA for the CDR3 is TGTGCCAGCAGTGATCGTGTGCCCAGGGTGTTTTTT. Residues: CASSDRVPRVFF.

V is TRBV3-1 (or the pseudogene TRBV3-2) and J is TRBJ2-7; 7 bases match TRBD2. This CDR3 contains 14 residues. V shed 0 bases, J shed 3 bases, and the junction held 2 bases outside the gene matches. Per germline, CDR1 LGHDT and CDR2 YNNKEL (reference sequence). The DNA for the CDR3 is TGTGCCAGCAGCCAAGATGGCGGGGGCTACGAGCAGTACTTC. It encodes CASSQDGGGYEQYF.

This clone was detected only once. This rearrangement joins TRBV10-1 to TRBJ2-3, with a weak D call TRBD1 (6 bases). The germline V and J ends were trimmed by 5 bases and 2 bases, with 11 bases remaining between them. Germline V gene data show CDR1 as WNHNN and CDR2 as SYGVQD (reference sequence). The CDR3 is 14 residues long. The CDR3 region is CASSSGAVTDTQYF. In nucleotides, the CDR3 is TGCGCCAGCAGTTCAGGGGCGGTCACAGATACGCAGTATTTT.

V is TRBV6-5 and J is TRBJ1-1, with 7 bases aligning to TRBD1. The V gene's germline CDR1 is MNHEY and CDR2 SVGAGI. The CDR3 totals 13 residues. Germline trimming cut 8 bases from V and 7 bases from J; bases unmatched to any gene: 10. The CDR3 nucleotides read TGTGCCAGCCTAAGCAGGGGGTGGAATGAAGCTTTCTTT. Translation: CASLSRGWNEAFF.

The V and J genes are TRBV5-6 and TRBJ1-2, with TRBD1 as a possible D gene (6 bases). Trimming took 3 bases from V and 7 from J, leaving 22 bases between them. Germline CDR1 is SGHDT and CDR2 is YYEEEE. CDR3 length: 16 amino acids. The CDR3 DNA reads TGTGCCAGCAGCTCGACAGGTGCCCTGCCGTCGGGTGGCTACACCTTC. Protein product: CASSSTGALPSGGYTF.

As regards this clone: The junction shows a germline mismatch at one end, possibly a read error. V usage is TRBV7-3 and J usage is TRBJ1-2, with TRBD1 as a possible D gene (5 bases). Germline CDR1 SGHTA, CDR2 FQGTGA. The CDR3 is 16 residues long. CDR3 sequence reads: CASSVTPTATGYGYTF. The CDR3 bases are TGTGCCAGCAGCGTAACACCGACAGCCACCGGCTATGGCTACACCTTC.